The 20 T cell receptor beta chains given below trace back to one sample, sequenced in a study of CD8 T cells in Susac syndrome. It was with random hexamers that 0.5 to 1 ug RNA was reverse transcribed. Each CDR3 protein gets one entry after TCRdb re-called the immunoSEQ multiplex PCR reads with MiXCR. The sample contains approximately 170,000 distinct CDR3 sequences, about 93% of which appear only once. The sequenced material came from CD4+ T cells from PBMCs. These receptors were taken from a human donor in good health.

The chain employs TRBV15 and TRBJ2-2, with 8 bases identical to TRBD1. The CDR3 totals 15 residues. The V segment lost 6 bases and the J segment 4 bases; nucleotides outside the gene matches: 7. Germline values: CDR1 LNHNV, CDR2 YYDKDF (reference sequence). This CDR3 is CATSSGGSPTGELFF. The CDR3, as DNA: TGTGCCACCAGTTCAGGGGGCAGTCCCACCGGGGAGCTGTTTTTT.

The J gene is TRBJ1-1, the V gene TRBV29-1, with TRBD1 matching over 10 bases. Looked up from germline, CDR1 is SQVTM and CDR2 is ANQGSEA. The CDR3 is 11 residues long. With 7 bases clipped from V and 6 bases from J, the junction kept 2 bases outside the gene matches. Written as DNA, the CDR3 is TGCAGCGCCGGACAGGGGGCTGAAGCTTTCTTT. It translates to CSAGQGAEAFF.

V and J are TRBV6-5 and TRBJ1-1; D possibly corresponds to TRBD1 (5 bases). This CDR3 is 13 amino acids long. Germline CDR1 and CDR2: MNHEY and SVGAGI. V lost 0 bases and J lost 11, with 13 bases in between. The CDR3 coding sequence is TGTGCCAGCAGTTACTCACAGGAACACCGCGCTTTCTTT. It codes for CASSYSQEHRAFF.

The chain employs TRBV6-1 and TRBJ2-5, with D perhaps matching TRBD1 or TRBD2 (5 bases each). This CDR3 spans 16 amino acids. V was pared by 6 bases and J by 1 base, with 18 bases between. Germline V lookup: CDR1 MNHNS, CDR2 SASEGT. The CDR3 loop reads CASRPSKSGLQETQYF. The CDR3 nucleotides are TGTGCCAGCAGACCCTCTAAATCGGGGCTCCAAGAGACCCAGTACTTC.

The CDR3 loop reads CASSHRQGDTQYF. DNA of the CDR3: TGCGCCAGCAGCCACAGACAGGGAGATACGCAGTATTTT. V gene TRBV4-1 combines with J gene TRBJ2-3; 7 nucleotides match TRBD1. CDR1 and CDR2 from the germline V gene are MGHRA and YSYEKL. The CDR3 sequence is 13 residues long. V lost 3 bases to trimming and J lost 5 bases; unmatched junction nucleotides: 2.

The chain joins TRBV5-1 to TRBJ2-3; 7 bases agree with TRBD2. Germline-derived CDR1 and CDR2 are SGHRS and YFSETQ. The J segment lost 0 bases and the V segment lost 3 bases, leaving 4 bases of the junction unmatched. This CDR3 spans 15 amino acids. This CDR3 reads CASSSGGASTDTQYF. The DNA for the CDR3 is TGCGCCAGCAGCTCGGGGGGAGCTAGCACAGATACGCAGTATTTT.

V usage is TRBV7-9 and J usage is TRBJ1-6; D unresolved. V dropped 3 bases and J dropped 16 bases, with 22 bases sitting between them. Germline loops: CDR1 SEHNR, CDR2 FQNEAQ (reference sequence). CDR3 length: 15 amino acids. CDR3: CASSLGSGGLGDLHF. The CDR3 coding sequence is TGTGCCAGCAGCTTGGGATCGGGAGGCCTAGGCGATCTCCACTTT.

The chain employs TRBV12-3 or TRBV12-4 and TRBJ1-4; TRBD1 aligns across 12 bases. V was pared by 5 bases and J by 11 bases, with 6 bases of the junction left unmatched. The CDR3 consists of 14 residues. The CDR3 loop is CASSPGTGGGKLFF. As DNA, the CDR3 is TGTGCCAGCAGTCCCGGGACAGGGGGCGGGAAACTGTTTTTT.

This CDR3 reads CASSVGNPRAGTEAFF. DNA of the CDR3: TGTGCCAGCAGCGTGGGGAATCCGAGGGCCGGAACTGAAGCTTTCTTT. The V and J genes are TRBV9 and TRBJ1-1; no definite D call. Trimming took 2 bases from V and 5 from J, leaving 19 bases between them. Germline-derived CDR1 and CDR2 are SGDLS and YYNGEE. There are 16 residues in the CDR3. Looking up the rest from reference TRBV9 and TRBJ1-1 gives the full variable domain: DSGVTQTPKHLITATGQRVTLRCSPRSGDLSVYWYQQSLDQGLQFLIQYYNGEERAKGNILERFSAQQFPDLHSELNLSSLELGDSALYFCASSVGNPRAGTEAFFGQGTRLTVV.

This chain joins TRBV20-1 and TRBJ2-4; TRBD1 might be the D (6 bases). Trimming left V 5 bases short and J 0 bases short, with 17 bases between. Germline CDR1 reads DFQATT; CDR2 reads SNEGSKA (reference sequence). This CDR3 has 16 residues. The CDR3: CSAFFSGALAKNIQYF. CDR3 DNA: TGCAGTGCTTTTTTCTCAGGGGCCCTAGCCAAAAACATTCAGTACTTC.

This chain connects TRBV2 to TRBJ2-2; no clear D gene. There are 11 residues in the CDR3. V lost 7 bases and J lost 11, with 11 bases in between. Germline V gene lookup returns CDR1 SNHLY and CDR2 FYNNEI. The CDR3 sequence: CASTSESELFF. Here the CDR3 DNA reads TGTGCCAGCACCTCGGAGTCAGAGCTGTTTTTT.

This chain links TRBV29-1 with TRBJ2-3; D is undetermined. With 2 bases removed from V and 0 bases from J, the gap between germline ends came to 3 bases. CDR1 and CDR2 from the germline V gene are SQVTM and ANQGSEA. CDR3 length: 12 residues. The CDR3 DNA reads TGCAGCGTTGAAAGAAGCACAGATACGCAGTATTTT. Translation: CSVERSTDTQYF.

This chain connects TRBV5-1 to TRBJ2-1, with 7 nucleotides matching TRBD2. Germline lookup yields CDR1 SGHRS and CDR2 YFSETQ. V shed 3 bases and J 7 bases; nucleotides not matched to a gene: 13. The CDR3 is made up of 16 amino acids. DNA of the CDR3: TGCGCCAGCAGCTATGGGACTACCACCTCCAGGAATGAGCAGTTCTTC. It is translated as CASSYGTTTSRNEQFF.

This sequence joins TRBV12-3 or TRBV12-4 and TRBJ1-5; D call uncertain. V was pared by 2 bases and J by 1 base, with 9 bases between. This CDR3 spans 15 amino acids. Here the CDR3 DNA reads TGTGCCAGCAGTTTATGGGGATCCAGCAATCAGCCCCAGCATTTT. Translated, it gives CASSLWGSSNQPQHF.

The genes are TRBV20-1 and TRBJ1-2; weak D call: TRBD1 (6 bases). CDR3 length equals 13 residues. The ends were cut back, 3 bases at V and 7 bases at J, with 15 bases in the middle. From germline, CDR1 is DFQATT and CDR2 SNEGSKA (reference sequence). The chain's CDR3 is CSASVGDTVGYTF. CDR3 nucleotides: TGCAGTGCTAGCGTGGGGGACACTGTTGGCTACACCTTC.

V usage is TRBV20-1 and J usage is TRBJ2-5; either TRBD1 or TRBD2 may fit D (5 bases each). Trimming stripped 2 bases from V and 4 bases from J, with 14 bases between. Germline CDR1 and CDR2: DFQATT and SNEGSKA (reference sequence). This CDR3 region has 14 residues. DNA for the CDR3: TGCAGTGCTAGAATTAATGGGGGTAGAGAGACCCAGTACTTC. Its protein product is CSARINGGRETQYF.

The CDR3: CASSAFGGEQQPQHF. Written as DNA, the CDR3 is TGTGCCAGCAGTGCCTTTGGGGGGGAGCAACAGCCCCAGCATTTT. The gene calls are TRBV27 and TRBJ1-5; maybe TRBD1 (5 bases). CDR1 and CDR2 from the germline V gene are MNHEY and SMNVEV (reference sequence). V was cut by 5 bases and J by 7 bases, with 18 bases left in between. The CDR3 is made up of 15 amino acids.

The sample holds a few counts of this clonotype. In nucleotides, the CDR3 is TGCGCCAGCTCCGACGACGGAGACTATGGCTACACCTTC. This codes for CASSDDGDYGYTF. The chain employs TRBV5-1 and TRBJ1-2; D is unresolved. The CDR3 is made up of 13 amino acids. Trimming took 7 bases from V and 3 from J, leaving 13 bases between them. Looked up from germline, CDR1 is SGHRS and CDR2 is YFSETQ. Filled out from reference TRBV5-1 and TRBJ1-2, the complete variable domain reads KAGVTQTPRYLIKTRGQQVTLSCSPISGHRSVSWYQQTPGQGLQFLFEYFSETQRNKGNFPGRFSGRQFSNSRSEMNVSTLELGDSALYLCASSDDGDYGYTFGSGTRLTVV.

The V and J genes are TRBV7-9 and TRBJ1-1; D remains ambiguous. Trimming removed 1 base from V and 1 base from J, with 10 bases in between. CDR3 length: 15 amino acids. In germline, CDR1 is SEHNR, CDR2 FQNEAQ (reference sequence). Written as DNA, the CDR3 is TGTGCCAGCAGCTTAGGTGGGGTCACGAACACTGAAGCTTTCTTT. This codes for CASSLGGVTNTEAFF.

This chain links TRBV30 with TRBJ1-1; D gene unclear. Germline V CDR1 and CDR2: GTSNPN, SVGIG (reference sequence). This CDR3 region has 13 residues. Trimming removed 1 base at V and 5 bases at J, with 11 bases between. The CDR3, as DNA: TGTGCCTGGAGTGAGGGAGGGAAGACTGAAGCTTTCTTT. This gives the protein CAWSEGGKTEAFF.